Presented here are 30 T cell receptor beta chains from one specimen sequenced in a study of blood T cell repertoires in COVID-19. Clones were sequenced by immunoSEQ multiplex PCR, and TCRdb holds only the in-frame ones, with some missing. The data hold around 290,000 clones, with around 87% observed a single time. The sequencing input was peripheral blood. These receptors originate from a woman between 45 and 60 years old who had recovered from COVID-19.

The CDR3 reads CASSSVLAGGGTGELFF. The CDR3 nucleotides read TGTGCCAGCAGTTCGGTCCTAGCGGGAGGCGGAACCGGGGAGCTGTTTTTT. The rearrangement links TRBV28 to TRBJ2-2; 11 bases fit TRBD2. The germline V gene encodes CDR1 MDHEN and CDR2 SYDVKM. V was clipped by 4 bases and J by 5 bases; unmatched bases: 9. CDR3 size: 17 residues. The full variable domain, completed using reference TRBV28 and TRBJ2-2, is DVKVTQSSRYLVKRTGEKVFLECVQDMDHENMFWYRQDPGLGLRLIYFSYDVKMKEKGDIPEGYSVSREKKERFSLILESASTNQTSMYLCASSSVLAGGGTGELFFGEGSRLTVL.

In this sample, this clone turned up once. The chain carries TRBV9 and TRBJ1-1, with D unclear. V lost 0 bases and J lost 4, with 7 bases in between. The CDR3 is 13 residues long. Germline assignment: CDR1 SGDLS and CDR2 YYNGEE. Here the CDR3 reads CASSVVTGTEAFF. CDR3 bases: TGTGCCAGCAGCGTAGTTACGGGCACTGAAGCTTTCTTT. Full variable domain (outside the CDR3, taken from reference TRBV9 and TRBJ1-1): DSGVTQTPKHLITATGQRVTLRCSPRSGDLSVYWYQQSLDQGLQFLIQYYNGEERAKGNILERFSAQQFPDLHSELNLSSLELGDSALYFCASSVVTGTEAFFGQGTRLTVV.

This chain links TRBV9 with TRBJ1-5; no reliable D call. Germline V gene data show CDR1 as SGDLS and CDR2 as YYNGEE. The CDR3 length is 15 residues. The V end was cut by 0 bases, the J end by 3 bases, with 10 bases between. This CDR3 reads CASSVDGQVNQPQHF. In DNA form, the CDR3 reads TGTGCCAGCAGCGTAGATGGGCAGGTCAATCAGCCCCAGCATTTT.

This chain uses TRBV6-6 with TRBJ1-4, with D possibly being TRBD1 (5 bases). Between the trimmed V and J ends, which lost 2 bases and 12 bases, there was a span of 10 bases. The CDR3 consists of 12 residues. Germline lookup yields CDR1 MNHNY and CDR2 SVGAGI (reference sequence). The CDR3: CASSYGAGELFF. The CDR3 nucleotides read TGTGCCAGCAGTTACGGGGCGGGAGAACTGTTTTTT.

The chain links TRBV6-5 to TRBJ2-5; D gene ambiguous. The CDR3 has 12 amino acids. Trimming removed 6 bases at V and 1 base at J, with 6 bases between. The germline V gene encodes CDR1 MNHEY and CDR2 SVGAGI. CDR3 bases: TGTGCCAGCAGGGGCAGCCAAGAGACCCAGTACTTC. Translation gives CASRGSQETQYF.

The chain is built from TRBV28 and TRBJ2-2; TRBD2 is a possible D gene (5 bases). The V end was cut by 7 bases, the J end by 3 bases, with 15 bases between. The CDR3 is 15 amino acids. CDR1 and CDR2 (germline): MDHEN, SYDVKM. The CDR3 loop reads CASTPAGRYTGELFF. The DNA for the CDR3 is TGTGCCAGCACTCCCGCGGGCAGGTACACCGGGGAGCTGTTTTTT.

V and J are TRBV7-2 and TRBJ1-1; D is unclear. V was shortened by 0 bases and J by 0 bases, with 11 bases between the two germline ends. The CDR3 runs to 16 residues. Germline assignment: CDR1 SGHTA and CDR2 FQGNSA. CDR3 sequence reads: CASSLAGLAVNTEAFF. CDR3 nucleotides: TGTGCCAGCAGCTTAGCCGGTCTGGCGGTGAACACTGAAGCTTTCTTT.

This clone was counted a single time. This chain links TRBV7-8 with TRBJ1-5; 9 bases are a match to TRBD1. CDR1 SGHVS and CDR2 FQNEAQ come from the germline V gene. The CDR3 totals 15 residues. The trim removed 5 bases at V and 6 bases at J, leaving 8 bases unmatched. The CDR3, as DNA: TGTGCCAGCAGCGCGGACAGGGGTCTTGGTCAGCCCCAGCATTTT. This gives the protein CASSADRGLGQPQHF.

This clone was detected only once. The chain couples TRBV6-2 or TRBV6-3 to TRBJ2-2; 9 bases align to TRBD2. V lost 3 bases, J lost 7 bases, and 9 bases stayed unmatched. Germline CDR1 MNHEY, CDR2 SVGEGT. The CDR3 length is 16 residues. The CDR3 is CASSYGLARGGGELFF. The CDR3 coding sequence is TGTGCCAGCAGTTATGGACTAGCGAGGGGTGGCGGGGAGCTGTTTTTT.

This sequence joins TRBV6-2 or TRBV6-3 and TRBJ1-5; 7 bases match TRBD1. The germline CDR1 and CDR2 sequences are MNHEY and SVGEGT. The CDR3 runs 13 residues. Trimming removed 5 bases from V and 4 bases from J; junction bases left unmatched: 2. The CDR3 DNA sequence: TGTGCCAGCAGTGGGACAGAGAATCAGCCCCAGCATTTT. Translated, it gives CASSGTENQPQHF.

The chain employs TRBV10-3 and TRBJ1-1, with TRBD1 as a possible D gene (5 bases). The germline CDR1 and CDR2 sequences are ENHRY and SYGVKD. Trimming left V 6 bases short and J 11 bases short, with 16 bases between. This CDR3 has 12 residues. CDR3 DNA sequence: TGTGCCATCAGCCAACCAGGGCCACCCGCTTTCTTT. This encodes CAISQPGPPAFF.

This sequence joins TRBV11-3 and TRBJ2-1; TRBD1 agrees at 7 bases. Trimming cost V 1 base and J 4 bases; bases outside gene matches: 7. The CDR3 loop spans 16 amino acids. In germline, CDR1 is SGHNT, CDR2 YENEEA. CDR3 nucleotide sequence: TGTGCCAGCAGCTTAGGGTTGACAGGGCCGTACAATGAGCAGTTCTTC. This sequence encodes CASSLGLTGPYNEQFF.

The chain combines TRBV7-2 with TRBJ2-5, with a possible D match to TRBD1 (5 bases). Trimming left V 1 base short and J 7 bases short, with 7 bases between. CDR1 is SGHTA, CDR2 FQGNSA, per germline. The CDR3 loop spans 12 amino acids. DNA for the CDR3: TGTGCCAGCAGCTTAGACCAGGGGACCCAGTACTTC. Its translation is CASSLDQGTQYF. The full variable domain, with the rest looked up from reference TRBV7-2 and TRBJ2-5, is GAGVSQSPSNKVTEKGKDVELRCDPISGHTALYWYRQSLGQGLEFLIYFQGNSAPDKSGLPSDRFSAERTGGSVSTLTIQRTQQEDSAVYLCASSLDQGTQYFGPGTRLLVL.

The CDR3, as DNA: TGTGCCAGTCACCAGGGGGACTATGGCTACACCTTC. Protein: CASHQGDYGYTF. V gene TRBV19 combines with J gene TRBJ1-2, with 7 bases fitting TRBD1. The germline gives CDR1 LNHDA, CDR2 SQIVND (reference sequence). This CDR3 region has 12 residues. V gave up 8 bases and J gave up 3 bases; unmatched junction bases: 3.

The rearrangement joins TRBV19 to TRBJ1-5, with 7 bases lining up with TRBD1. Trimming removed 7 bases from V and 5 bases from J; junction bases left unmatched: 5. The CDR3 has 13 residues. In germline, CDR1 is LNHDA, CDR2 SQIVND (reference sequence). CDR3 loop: CASTATGYQPQHF. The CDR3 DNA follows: TGTGCCAGTACCGCGACAGGGTATCAGCCCCAGCATTTT.

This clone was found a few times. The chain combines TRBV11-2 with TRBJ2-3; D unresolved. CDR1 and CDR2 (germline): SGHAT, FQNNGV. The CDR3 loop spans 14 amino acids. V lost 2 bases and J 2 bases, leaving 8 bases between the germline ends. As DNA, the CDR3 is TGTGCCAGCAGCTTACAGGCTCTCACAGATACGCAGTATTTT. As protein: CASSLQALTDTQYF.

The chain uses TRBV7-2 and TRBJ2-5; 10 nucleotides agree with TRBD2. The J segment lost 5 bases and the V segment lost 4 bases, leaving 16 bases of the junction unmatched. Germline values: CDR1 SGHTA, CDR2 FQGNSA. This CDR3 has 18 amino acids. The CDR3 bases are TGTGCCAGCAGCTCCGGGGCTAGCGGGAGTTGGCAGGTCGAGACCCAGTACTTC. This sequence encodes CASSSGASGSWQVETQYF.

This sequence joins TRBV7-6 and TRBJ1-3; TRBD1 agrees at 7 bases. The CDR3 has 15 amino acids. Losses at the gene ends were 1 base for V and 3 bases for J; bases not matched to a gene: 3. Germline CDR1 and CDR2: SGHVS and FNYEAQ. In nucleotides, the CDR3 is TGTGCCAGCAGCTTAGGACAGGGTGGTGGAAACACCATATATTTT. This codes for CASSLGQGGGNTIYF.

CDR3 sequence reads: CASSMPPGQGNEQYF. The CDR3 nucleotides are TGTGCCAGTAGTATGCCTCCGGGACAGGGGAACGAGCAGTACTTC. This chain links TRBV19 with TRBJ2-7; 10 bases are shared with TRBD1. This CDR3 has 15 amino acids. The V and J ends lost 3 bases and 5 bases, in that order; junction bases with no gene match: 7. Per the germline V gene, CDR1 is LNHDA and CDR2 is SQIVND (reference sequence). The full variable domain, rest sourced from reference TRBV19 and TRBJ2-7, is DGGITQSPKYLFRKEGQNVTLSCEQNLNHDAMYWYRQDPGQGLRLIYYSQIVNDFQKGDIAEGYSVSREKKESFPLTVTSAQKNPTAFYLCASSMPPGQGNEQYFGPGTRLTVT.

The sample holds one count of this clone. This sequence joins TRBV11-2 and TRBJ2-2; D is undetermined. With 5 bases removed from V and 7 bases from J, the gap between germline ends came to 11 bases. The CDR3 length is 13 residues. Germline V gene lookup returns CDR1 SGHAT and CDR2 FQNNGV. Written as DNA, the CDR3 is TGTGCCAGCAGCCCCGGTGTCGTCGGGGAGCTGTTTTTT. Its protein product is CASSPGVVGELFF.

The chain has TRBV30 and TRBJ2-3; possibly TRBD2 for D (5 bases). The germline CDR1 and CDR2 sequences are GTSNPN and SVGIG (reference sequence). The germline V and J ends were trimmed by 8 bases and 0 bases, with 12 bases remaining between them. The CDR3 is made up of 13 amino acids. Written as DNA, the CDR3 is TGTGCCGGCAGGACTTTGAGCACAGATACGCAGTATTTT. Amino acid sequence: CAGRTLSTDTQYF.

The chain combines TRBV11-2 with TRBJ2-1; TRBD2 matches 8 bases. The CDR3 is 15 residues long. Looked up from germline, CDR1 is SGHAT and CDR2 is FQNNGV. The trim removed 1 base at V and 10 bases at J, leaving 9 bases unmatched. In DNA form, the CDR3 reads TGTGCCAGCAGCTTAGTCCCGGGAGGGGCAATAGAGCAGTTCTTC. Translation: CASSLVPGGAIEQFF.

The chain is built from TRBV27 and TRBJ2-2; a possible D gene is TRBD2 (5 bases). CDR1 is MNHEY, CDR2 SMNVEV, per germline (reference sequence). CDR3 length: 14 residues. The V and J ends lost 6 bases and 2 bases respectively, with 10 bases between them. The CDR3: CASSRGSNTGELFF. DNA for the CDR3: TGTGCCAGCAGCCGGGGATCCAACACCGGGGAGCTGTTTTTT.

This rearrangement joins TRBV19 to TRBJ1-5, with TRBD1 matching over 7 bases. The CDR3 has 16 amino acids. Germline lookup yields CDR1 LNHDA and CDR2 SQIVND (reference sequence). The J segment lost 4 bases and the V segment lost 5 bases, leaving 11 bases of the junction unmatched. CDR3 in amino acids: CASSLGRGPSNQPQHF. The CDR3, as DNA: TGTGCCAGTAGTTTGGGAAGGGGGCCCTCTAATCAGCCCCAGCATTTT.

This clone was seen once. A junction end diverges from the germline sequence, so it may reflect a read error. The CDR3 region is CASRVAAQYF. The DNA of the CDR3 is TGTGCCAGCAGGGTAGCGGCGCAGTATTTT. The chain couples TRBV9 to TRBJ2-3; a possible D gene is TRBD2 (6 bases). Looked up from germline, CDR1 is SGDLS and CDR2 is YYNGEE. The CDR3 spans 10 residues.

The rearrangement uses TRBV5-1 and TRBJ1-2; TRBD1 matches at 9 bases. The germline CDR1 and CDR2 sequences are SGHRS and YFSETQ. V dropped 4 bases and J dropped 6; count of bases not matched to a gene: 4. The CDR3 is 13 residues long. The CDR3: CASSGQGNDGYTF. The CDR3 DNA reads TGCGCCAGCAGCGGACAGGGGAACGATGGCTACACCTTC.

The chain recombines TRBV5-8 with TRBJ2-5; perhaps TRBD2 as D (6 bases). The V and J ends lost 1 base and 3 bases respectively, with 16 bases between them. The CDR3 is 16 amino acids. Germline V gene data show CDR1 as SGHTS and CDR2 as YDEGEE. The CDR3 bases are TGTGCCAGCAGCTTGACCCCACGGGGGTGGAAAGAGACCCAGTACTTC. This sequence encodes CASSLTPRGWKETQYF.

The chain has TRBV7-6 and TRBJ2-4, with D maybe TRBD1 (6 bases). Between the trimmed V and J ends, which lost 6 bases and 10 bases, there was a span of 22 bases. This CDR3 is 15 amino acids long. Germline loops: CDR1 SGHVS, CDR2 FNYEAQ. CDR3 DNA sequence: TGTGCCAGCAGTCGAGGGGGTCCCCCCGGCGGGATTCAGTACTTC. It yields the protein CASSRGGPPGGIQYF.

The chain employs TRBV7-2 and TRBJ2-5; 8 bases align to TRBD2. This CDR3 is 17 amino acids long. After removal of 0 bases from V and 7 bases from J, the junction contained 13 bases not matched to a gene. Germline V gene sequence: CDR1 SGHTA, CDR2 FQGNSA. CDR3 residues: CASSLAIYQRGPGTQYF. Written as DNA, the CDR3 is TGTGCCAGCAGCTTAGCTATCTACCAGCGGGGGCCCGGGACCCAGTACTTC.

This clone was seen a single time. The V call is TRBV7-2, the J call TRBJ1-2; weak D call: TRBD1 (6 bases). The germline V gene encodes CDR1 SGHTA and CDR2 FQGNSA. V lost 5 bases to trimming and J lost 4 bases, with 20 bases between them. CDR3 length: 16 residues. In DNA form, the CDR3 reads TGTGCCAGCAGCGACGCGTCAACAGGGATCATCTATGGCTACACCTTC. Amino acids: CASSDASTGIIYGYTF.